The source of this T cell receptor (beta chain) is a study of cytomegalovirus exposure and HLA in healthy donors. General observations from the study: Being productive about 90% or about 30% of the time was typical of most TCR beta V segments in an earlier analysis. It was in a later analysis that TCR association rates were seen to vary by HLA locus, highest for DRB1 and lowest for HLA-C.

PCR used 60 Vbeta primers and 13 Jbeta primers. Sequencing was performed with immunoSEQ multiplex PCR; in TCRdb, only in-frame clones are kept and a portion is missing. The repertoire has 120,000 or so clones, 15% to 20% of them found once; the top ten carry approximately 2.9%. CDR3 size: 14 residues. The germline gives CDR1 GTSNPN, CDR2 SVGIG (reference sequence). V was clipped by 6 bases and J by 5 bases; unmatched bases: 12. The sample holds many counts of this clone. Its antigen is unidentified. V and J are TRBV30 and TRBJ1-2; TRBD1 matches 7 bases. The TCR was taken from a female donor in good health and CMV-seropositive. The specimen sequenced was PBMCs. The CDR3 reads CACRRRTGFYGYTF. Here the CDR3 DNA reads TGTGCCTGCCGCCGACGGACAGGTTTTTATGGCTACACCTTC.